The rows below give T cell receptor beta chains drawn from one sample of a study of Ad26.COV2.S vaccination and SARS-CoV-2 variants. Using immunoSEQ multiplex PCR, the repertoire was profiled, and TCRdb retains in-frame clones only, with some absent. The sample has 400,000 or so clones, 88% seen once. The sample consisted of peripheral blood, taken in a trial of Ad26.COV2.S vaccine versus placebo. All receptors come from a person between 18 and 65 years old who received the Ad26.COV2.S COVID-19 vaccine or a placebo. Each CDR3 is given without its conserved first and last residue. D genes are given only for firm matches.

TRBV5-8 | - | ASSLDILFPEAF
TRBV4-1 | - | ASSQANSPLH
TRBV6-6 | - | ASSYSGGAYTEAF
TRBV11-2 | - | ASSLAVGEAF
TRBV5-1 | TRBD2 | ASSETSEVGNEQF
TRBV10-1 | - | ASSEPNQPQH
TRBV19 | - | ASSKRAQETQY
TRBV7-9 | TRBD2 | ASTTAAGDQETQY
TRBV10-3 | TRBD1 | AISESKQGEPLH
TRBV4-1 | - | ASSQDPAGSNEQF
TRBV4-1 | - | ASSPGGTYGYT
TRBV5-1 | - | ASSLGGLASYNEQF
TRBV19 | TRBD2 | ASSIGAGHEQF